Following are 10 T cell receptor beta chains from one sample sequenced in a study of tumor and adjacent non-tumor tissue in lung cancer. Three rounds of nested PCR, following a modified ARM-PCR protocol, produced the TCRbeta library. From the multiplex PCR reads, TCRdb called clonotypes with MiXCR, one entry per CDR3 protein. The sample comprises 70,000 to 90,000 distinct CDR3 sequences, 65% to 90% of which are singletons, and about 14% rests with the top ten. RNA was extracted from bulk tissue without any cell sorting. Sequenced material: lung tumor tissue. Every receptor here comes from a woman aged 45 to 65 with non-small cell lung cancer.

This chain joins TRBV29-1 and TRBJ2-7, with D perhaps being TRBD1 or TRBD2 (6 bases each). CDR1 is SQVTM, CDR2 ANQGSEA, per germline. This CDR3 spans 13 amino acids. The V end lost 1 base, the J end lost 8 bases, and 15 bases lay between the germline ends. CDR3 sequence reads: CSVEGRGVEKQYF. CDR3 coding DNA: TGCAGCGTTGAAGGTAGGGGGGTAGAGAAGCAGTACTTC.

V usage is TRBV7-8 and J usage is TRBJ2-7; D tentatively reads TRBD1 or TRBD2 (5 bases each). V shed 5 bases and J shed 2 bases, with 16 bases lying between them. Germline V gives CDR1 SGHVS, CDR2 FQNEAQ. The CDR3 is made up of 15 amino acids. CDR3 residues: CASSRGGSETYEQYF. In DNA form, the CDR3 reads TGTGCCAGCAGCCGTGGGGGTAGCGAAACCTACGAGCAGTACTTC.

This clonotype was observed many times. CDR3: CASSIRVSTEAFF. Written as DNA, the CDR3 is TGTGCCAGCAGTATCAGGGTGAGCACTGAAGCTTTCTTT. This rearrangement joins TRBV28 to TRBJ1-1, with D possibly matching TRBD1 (5 bases). Germline CDR1 reads MDHEN; CDR2 reads SYDVKM. The germline V and J ends were trimmed by 5 bases and 4 bases, with 11 bases remaining between them. This CDR3 contains 13 residues.

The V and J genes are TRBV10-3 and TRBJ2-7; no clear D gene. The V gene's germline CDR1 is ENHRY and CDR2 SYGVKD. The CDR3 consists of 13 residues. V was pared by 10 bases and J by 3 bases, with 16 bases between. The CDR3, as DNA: TGTGCCAAGGAGTGGACCACTCACTACGAGCAGTACTTC. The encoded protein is CAKEWTTHYEQYF.

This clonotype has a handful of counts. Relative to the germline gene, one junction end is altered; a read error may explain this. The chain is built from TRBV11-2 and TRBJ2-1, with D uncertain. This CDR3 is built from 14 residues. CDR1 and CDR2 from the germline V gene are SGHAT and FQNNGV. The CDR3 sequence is CASNLVGGRQEQFF. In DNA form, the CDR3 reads TGTGCCAGCAACTTAGTTGGTGGGCGTCAGGAGCAGTTCTTC.

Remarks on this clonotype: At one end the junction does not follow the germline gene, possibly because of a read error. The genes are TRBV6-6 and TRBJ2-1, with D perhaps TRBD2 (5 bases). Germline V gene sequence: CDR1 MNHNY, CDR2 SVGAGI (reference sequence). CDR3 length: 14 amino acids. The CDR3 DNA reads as TGTGCCAGTAGTTACTGGCGGGTCTACAATGAGCAGTTCTTC. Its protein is CASSYWRVYNEQFF.

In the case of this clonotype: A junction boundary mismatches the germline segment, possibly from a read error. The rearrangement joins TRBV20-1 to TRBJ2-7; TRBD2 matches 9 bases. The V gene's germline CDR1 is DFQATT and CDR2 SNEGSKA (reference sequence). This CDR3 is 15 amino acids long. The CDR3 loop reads CNARPSSGKPYEQNF. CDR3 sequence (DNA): TGCAATGCTAGGCCATCTAGCGGGAAGCCCTACGAGCAGAACTTC.

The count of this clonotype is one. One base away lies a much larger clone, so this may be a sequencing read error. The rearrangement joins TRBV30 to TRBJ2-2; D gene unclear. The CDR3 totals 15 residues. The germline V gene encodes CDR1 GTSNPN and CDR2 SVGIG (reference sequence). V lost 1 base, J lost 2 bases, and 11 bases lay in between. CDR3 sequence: CAWSERNRNTGELFF. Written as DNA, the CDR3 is TGTGCCTGGAGTGAGAGGAACCGCAACACCGGGGAGCTGTTTTTT. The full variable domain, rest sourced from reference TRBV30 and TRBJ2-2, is SQTIHQWPATLVQPVGSPLSLECTVEGTSNPNLYWYRQAAGRGLQLLFYSVGIGQISSEVPQNLSASRPQDRQFILSSKKLLLSDSGFYLCAWSERNRNTGELFFGEGSRLTVL.

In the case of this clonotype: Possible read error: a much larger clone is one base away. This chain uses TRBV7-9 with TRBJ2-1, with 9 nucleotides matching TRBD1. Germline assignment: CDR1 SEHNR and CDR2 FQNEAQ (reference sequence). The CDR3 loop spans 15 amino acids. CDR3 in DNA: TGTGCCAGCAGCCCGCGCGGGACAGGGAACAATAAGCAGTTCTTC. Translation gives CASSPRGTGNNKQFF.

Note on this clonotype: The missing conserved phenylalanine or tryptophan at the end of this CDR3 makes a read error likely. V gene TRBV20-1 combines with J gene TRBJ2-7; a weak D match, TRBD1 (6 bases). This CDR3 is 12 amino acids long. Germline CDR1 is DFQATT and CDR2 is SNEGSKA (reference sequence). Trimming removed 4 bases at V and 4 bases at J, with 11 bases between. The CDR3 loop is CSATGQRYEQYL. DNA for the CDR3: TGCAGTGCTACTGGACAGCGGTACGAGCAGTACTTG.